These T cell receptor beta chains were read from a single sample in a study of spatial heterogeneity in lung cancer. TCRdb recomputed calls from the 5' RACE reads with MiXCR, one row per CDR3 protein. The sample carries more than 75,000 distinct CDR3 sequences, 10% to 15% recorded once. This material consisted of PBMCs, taken at surgery. The source of these receptors is a male donor with early-stage non-small cell lung cancer. Both conserved end residues are part of each CDR3.

TRBJ2-1 | TRBV6-1 | CASSEVAGINEQFF
TRBJ2-2 | TRBV5-1 | CASSGGLAGSPGELFF
TRBJ2-1 | TRBV7-3 | CASSSREGHSYNEQFF
TRBJ1-4 | TRBV2 | CASSELALSATNEKLFF
TRBJ1-5 | TRBV5-1 | CASSLEPGRTQPQHF
TRBJ1-3 | TRBV10-3 | CAISSSGNTIYF
TRBJ2-7 | TRBV29-1 | CSVEGLESYEQYF
TRBJ1-5 | TRBV12-3/TRBV12-4 | CASSLGGARQPQHF
TRBJ1-3 | TRBV6-1 | CASSVPSGNTIYF
TRBJ2-5 | TRBV27 | CASSRDPNLVGEQETQYF
TRBJ1-2 | TRBV29-1 | CSVEDRGASGYTF
TRBJ2-2 | TRBV2 | CASSPNRGSSGGANTGELFF
TRBJ1-1 | TRBV3-1 | CASSSMGGGTEAFF
TRBJ1-3 | TRBV3-1 | CASSQGNTIYF
TRBJ2-1 | TRBV5-1 | CASSLGFGQGVSYNEQFF
TRBJ2-5 | TRBV7-9 | CASSYQETQYF
TRBJ2-7 | TRBV11-2 | CASSQTGGEYF
TRBJ1-5 | TRBV7-2 | CASSPGPGSQPQHF
TRBJ1-2 | TRBV6-1 | CASSEGAESMGYTF
TRBJ2-3 | TRBV20-1 | CSASLATSTDTQYF
TRBJ1-1 | TRBV20-1 | CSARTGGDTEAFF
TRBJ1-4 | TRBV29-1 | CSVLTAGTGAAFGEKLFF
TRBJ1-1 | TRBV25-1 | CASSRQGRATEAFF
TRBJ2-3 | TRBV9 | CASSVGLAGVGDTQYF
TRBJ1-2 | TRBV11-2 | CASSSSGGNYGYTF